What follows are 19 T cell receptor beta chains derived from one specimen sequenced in a study of cytomegalovirus exposure and HLA in healthy donors. Generated by immunoSEQ multiplex PCR, the TCRdb table keeps only in-frame clones and is missing some. The sample has 150,000 to 200,000 clones, about 80% seen once. Sequenced sample: PBMCs. These TCRs come from a woman aged 18-35 years in good health and CMV-seropositive.

In DNA, the CDR3 is TGTGCCAGCAGAACCCGGGACAGGGGGCCTGGCTACACCTTC. It yields the protein CASRTRDRGPGYTF. The rearrangement uses TRBV6-5 and TRBJ1-2; 12 bases line up with TRBD1. CDR1 and CDR2 (germline): MNHEY, SVGAGI. This CDR3 is built from 14 residues. The V and J ends lost 6 bases and 7 bases, in that order; junction bases with no gene match: 6.

The chain links TRBV19 to TRBJ2-2, with TRBD2 matching 10 bases. This CDR3 has 17 amino acids. Germline CDR1 LNHDA, CDR2 SQIVND (reference sequence). Losses at the gene ends were 1 base for V and 3 bases for J; bases not matched to a gene: 5. CDR3 nucleotides: TGTGCCAGTAGTATAGGTGCTAGCGGGAGCCACACCGGGGAGCTGTTTTTT. As protein: CASSIGASGSHTGELFF.

This chain links TRBV2 with TRBJ2-3; 15 positions match TRBD2. The CDR3 has 17 amino acids. The germline V gene has CDR1 SNHLY and CDR2 FYNNEI. V lost 8 bases to trimming and J lost 0 bases; unmatched junction nucleotides: 6. CDR3 residues: CASLGLAGGTSTDTQYF. CDR3 DNA sequence: TGTGCCAGCCTGGGACTAGCGGGGGGTACTAGCACAGATACGCAGTATTTT.

There are a few counts of this clone. CDR3 residues: CASSTTGRVFNGYTF. DNA of the CDR3: TGTGCCAGCAGCACTACAGGGCGAGTATTTAATGGCTACACCTTC. This chain connects TRBV21-1 to TRBJ1-2; the table calls TRBD1, which could not be checked here. TRBV21-1 is assigned pseudogene status. This CDR3 spans 15 amino acids.

This clone was seen once. The chain has TRBV13 and TRBJ1-1, with a tentative D call TRBD1 (6 bases). V was trimmed by 2 bases and J by 10 bases, leaving 14 bases between them. Germline lookup yields CDR1 PRHDT and CDR2 FYEKMQ (reference sequence). This CDR3 region has 13 residues. In DNA form, the CDR3 reads TGTGCCAGCAGCTTACTGGGGGCCGGCGTAGCTTTCTTT. The encoded protein is CASSLLGAGVAFF. Together with reference TRBV13 and TRBJ1-1, the CDR3 gives the full variable domain: AAGVIQSPRHLIKEKRETATLKCYPIPRHDTVYWYQQGPGQDPQFLISFYEKMQSDKGSIPDRFSAQQFSDYHSELNMSSLELGDSALYFCASSLLGAGVAFFGQGTRLTVV.

V is TRBV6-1 and J is TRBJ1-2; maybe TRBD1 (5 bases). The germline CDR1 and CDR2 sequences are MNHNS and SASEGT. V lost 0 bases to trimming and J lost 4 bases, with 12 bases between them. This CDR3 region has 15 residues. CDR3 region: CASSEAKAGFYGYTF. As DNA, the CDR3 is TGTGCCAGCAGTGAAGCCAAGGCAGGGTTCTATGGCTACACCTTC.

This chain uses TRBV10-2 with TRBJ2-7; D possibly corresponds to TRBD1 (6 bases). The CDR3 extends over 13 amino acids. Germline V gives CDR1 WSHSY, CDR2 SAAADI. Trimming took off 2 bases at V and 3 bases at J, with 8 bases between the two ends. Here the CDR3 DNA reads TGCGCCAGCAGTGAGGGACAGAGCTACGAGCAGTACTTC. Its translation is CASSEGQSYEQYF.

V is TRBV7-2 and J is TRBJ1-3; 7 positions agree with TRBD1. The trim removed 1 base at V and 3 bases at J, leaving 6 bases unmatched. CDR1 and CDR2 from the germline V gene are SGHTA and FQGNSA. There are 16 residues in the CDR3. Written as DNA, the CDR3 is TGTGCCAGCAGCTTAGGAAAAACAGGGGTTGGAAACACCATATATTTT. Translation gives CASSLGKTGVGNTIYF.

The chain recombines TRBV18 with TRBJ1-3, with D uncertain. This CDR3 comprises 17 residues. Germline assignment: CDR1 KGHSH and CDR2 LQKENI. The ends were cut back, 3 bases at V and 7 bases at J, with 22 bases in the middle. This chain's CDR3 is CASSPQPGGPIPNTIYF. For the CDR3, the DNA is TGTGCCAGCTCACCTCAGCCTGGAGGGCCGATCCCGAACACCATATATTTT.

This clone has a handful of counts. This sequence joins TRBV12-5 and TRBJ2-2; the D gene is possibly TRBD2 (5 bases). From germline, CDR1 is LGHNT and CDR2 FRNRAP. V was cut by 4 bases and J by 1 base, with 7 bases left in between. The CDR3 length is 14 residues. The CDR3 sequence is CASGSGENTGELFF. CDR3 bases: TGTGCTAGTGGTTCCGGGGAGAACACCGGGGAGCTGTTTTTT.

The gene calls are TRBV18 and TRBJ2-1; maybe TRBD1 (6 bases). The CDR3 covers 14 residues. V dropped 6 bases and J dropped 6 bases, with 15 bases sitting between them. Per the germline V gene, CDR1 is KGHSH and CDR2 is LQKENI. The CDR3 here is CASSQIQGPNEQFF. CDR3 coding DNA: TGTGCCAGCTCTCAAATACAGGGACCCAATGAGCAGTTCTTC.

This chain uses TRBV7-2 with TRBJ2-2; 11 nucleotides align to TRBD1. The CDR3 covers 16 residues. The germline V gene has CDR1 SGHTA and CDR2 FQGNSA. Losses at the gene ends were 5 bases for V and 6 bases for J; bases not matched to a gene: 8. The CDR3 DNA reads as TGTGCCAGCAGCCTCCGGGACAGGGGGTGGCCCGGGGAGCTGTTTTTT. Translation gives CASSLRDRGWPGELFF. Complete variable domain (other parts from reference TRBV7-2 and TRBJ2-2): GAGVSQSPSNKVTEKGKDVELRCDPISGHTALYWYRQSLGQGLEFLIYFQGNSAPDKSGLPSDRFSAERTGGSVSTLTIQRTQQEDSAVYLCASSLRDRGWPGELFFGEGSRLTVL.

This chain uses TRBV7-2 with TRBJ1-4, with D unclear. V was shortened by 7 bases and J by 8 bases, with 17 bases between the two germline ends. This CDR3 is 14 amino acids long. Germline loops: CDR1 SGHTA, CDR2 FQGNSA. CDR3 sequence (DNA): TGTGCCAGCACCCCGACCGGTCTGGGCGAAAAACTGTTTTTT. Encoded protein: CASTPTGLGEKLFF. Supplemented by reference TRBV7-2 and TRBJ1-4, the full variable domain reads GAGVSQSPSNKVTEKGKDVELRCDPISGHTALYWYRQSLGQGLEFLIYFQGNSAPDKSGLPSDRFSAERTGGSVSTLTIQRTQQEDSAVYLCASTPTGLGEKLFFGSGTQLSVL.

Only a few counts were recorded for this clone. V is TRBV27 and J is TRBJ1-6, with D uncertain. CDR3 size: 16 residues. Trimming shortened V by 8 bases and J by 11 bases, and 25 bases separated the two germline ends. Germline values: CDR1 MNHEY, CDR2 SMNVEV (reference sequence). Here the CDR3 DNA reads TGTGCCAGCGCGTATAGCTGGCGGGCTGCGGGGACACCCCTCCACTTT. As protein: CASAYSWRAAGTPLHF.

V is TRBV2 and J is TRBJ1-2; possibly TRBD1 for D (6 bases). Per germline, CDR1 SNHLY and CDR2 FYNNEI. The CDR3 loop spans 17 amino acids. V lost 7 bases to trimming and J lost 4 bases, with 25 bases between them. The CDR3 DNA follows: TGTGCCAGCAAGAGGTTAAAGGGGCAGGGGACTATCTATGGCTACACCTTC. Residues: CASKRLKGQGTIYGYTF.

The chain has TRBV27 and TRBJ2-7; D is unclear. CDR1 is MNHEY, CDR2 SMNVEV, per germline (reference sequence). CDR3 size: 13 residues. V dropped 6 bases and J dropped 2 bases, with 11 bases sitting between them. CDR3 sequence (DNA): TGTGCCAGCAGCATGGGCCGAACCTACGAGCAGTACTTC. This sequence encodes CASSMGRTYEQYF.

V gene TRBV18 combines with J gene TRBJ1-1; 9 nucleotides line up with TRBD1. The CDR3 has 14 residues. The V gene end was trimmed by 2 bases and the J gene end by 5 bases; junction bases not matched to a gene: 3. The V gene's germline CDR1 is KGHSH and CDR2 LQKENI. This CDR3 is CASSPDRGVTEAFF. The CDR3 DNA reads TGTGCCAGCTCACCAGACAGGGGGGTTACTGAAGCTTTCTTT.

The J gene is TRBJ1-1, the V gene TRBV27, with no clear D. The CDR3 extends over 17 amino acids. Deletions cut 2 bases from V and 0 bases from J, with 16 bases between. CDR1 MNHEY and CDR2 SMNVEV come from the germline V gene (reference sequence). The CDR3 DNA reads TGTGCCAGCAGTTTACTCTCGGTCGATTTCATGAACACTGAAGCTTTCTTT. Protein product: CASSLLSVDFMNTEAFF.

J is TRBJ1-1 and V is TRBV10-3; no definite D call. Germline CDR1 reads ENHRY; CDR2 reads SYGVKD. CDR3 length: 16 amino acids. V was cut by 3 bases and J by 3 bases, with 17 bases left in between. The CDR3 DNA reads as TGTGCCATCAGTGAAGGCCCAAGCCTCGGGGACACTGAAGCTTTCTTT. Encoded protein: CAISEGPSLGDTEAFF.